The 14 T cell receptor beta chains presented below share a single source sample, sequenced in a study of blood T cells in healthy people across ages. The authors ran a second PCR of about 7 to 11 cycles using a sample-barcoded 5' primer and a J-beta primer mix. TCRdb re-called the 5' RACE reads with MiXCR, one entry per CDR3 protein. The table shows under 1,000,000 distinct CDR3 sequences, with about 46% occurring only once. The sequencing input was blood. All receptors come from an older man in good health.

A few counts support this clonotype. The chain's CDR3 is CASSLQLAGEADTQYF. CDR3 nucleotide sequence: TGCGCCAGCAGCTTACAACTAGCGGGAGAGGCAGATACGCAGTATTTT. The V and J genes are TRBV5-1 and TRBJ2-3; TRBD2 matches 11 bases. The CDR3 sequence is 16 residues long. The ends lost 2 bases at V and 4 bases at J; junction bases unmatched: 6. The germline CDR1 and CDR2 sequences are SGHRS and YFSETQ.

The V and J genes are TRBV12-3 or TRBV12-4 and TRBJ2-1; TRBD1 matches 7 bases. Trimming took 6 bases from V and 8 from J; bases not matched to a gene: 13. This CDR3 is built from 15 residues. CDR3: CASSPGGRSTDEQFF. For the CDR3, the DNA is TGTGCCAGCAGCCCAGGGGGTCGGAGTACCGATGAGCAGTTCTTC.

This rearrangement joins TRBV28 to TRBJ1-5, with a weak D call TRBD1 (6 bases). Per germline, CDR1 MDHEN and CDR2 SYDVKM. This CDR3 has 14 amino acids. Trimming took off 5 bases at V and 7 bases at J, with 15 bases between the two ends. CDR3 in amino acids: CASSQQGAAQPQHF. Here the CDR3 DNA reads TGTGCCAGCAGTCAACAGGGTGCTGCACAGCCCCAGCATTTT.

V and J are TRBV29-1 and TRBJ2-1; 13 nucleotides line up with TRBD2. The CDR3 extends over 14 amino acids. J lost 8 bases, V lost 7 bases, and 8 bases had no gene match. Germline V CDR1 and CDR2: SQVTM, ANQGSEA. The CDR3 region is CSASRTSGSHEQFF. In DNA, the CDR3 is TGCAGCGCATCGCGGACTAGCGGGAGTCATGAGCAGTTCTTC.

The genes are TRBV2 and TRBJ1-1; TRBD1 agrees at 8 bases. The CDR3 length is 14 residues. V gave up 2 bases and J gave up 7 bases; unmatched junction bases: 6. Germline values: CDR1 SNHLY, CDR2 FYNNEI. The CDR3 nucleotides are TGTGCCAGCAGTGAAAAAGGACAGGGAATTGAAGCTTTCTTT. Translated, it gives CASSEKGQGIEAFF.

Concerning this clonotype: The junction and the germline gene differ at one end; a read error may be behind it. This chain joins TRBV19 and TRBJ2-1, with 8 bases matching TRBD1. Per the germline V gene, CDR1 is LNHDA and CDR2 is SQIVND (reference sequence). This CDR3 is built from 13 residues. The CDR3 sequence: CASSRQGINGQFF. CDR3 coding DNA: TGTGCCAGTAGTAGACAGGGGATCAATGGGCAGTTCTTC.

This clonotype was counted a few times. J is TRBJ2-3 and V is TRBV6-1; 7 bases align to TRBD2. With V trimmed by 2 bases and J by 3 bases, 8 bases remained unmatched. Germline V gene sequence: CDR1 MNHNS, CDR2 SASEGT. This CDR3 is built from 16 residues. In DNA form, the CDR3 reads TGTGCCAGCAGTGAAATCGGCGGGAGTAAAACAGATACGCAGTATTTT. It translates to CASSEIGGSKTDTQYF.

There are a few counts of this clonotype. J is TRBJ1-4 and V is TRBV12-3 or TRBV12-4; no definite D call. Trimming left V 6 bases short and J 3 bases short, with 20 bases between. This CDR3 contains 17 residues. CDR3 in amino acids: CASSSAGSSRANEKLFF. In DNA, the CDR3 is TGTGCCAGCAGCTCCGCCGGGTCCTCTCGGGCTAATGAAAAACTGTTTTTT.

For this clonotype: Mismatch with germline at one junction end may stem from a read error. The CDR3 nucleotides read TGTGCCAGCAGTGCCTGGTTTGTCACTGAGGCTTTCTTT. Encoded protein: CASSAWFVTEAFF. The chain recombines TRBV25-1 with TRBJ1-1; D ambiguous. Germline V gene data show CDR1 as MGHDK and CDR2 as SYGVNS. The CDR3 has 13 residues.

The chain recombines TRBV5-1 with TRBJ2-3; TRBD2 matches 8 bases. The V gene's germline CDR1 is SGHRS and CDR2 YFSETQ. V shed 0 bases, J shed 0 bases, and the junction held 3 bases outside the gene matches. The CDR3 is 16 residues long. CDR3 nucleotides: TGCGCCAGCAGCTTGGAACGGACTAGCAGCACAGATACGCAGTATTTT. This gives the protein CASSLERTSSTDTQYF.

This chain connects TRBV20-1 to TRBJ2-7; D uncertain. The CDR3 covers 11 residues. CDR1 and CDR2 from the germline V gene are DFQATT and SNEGSKA (reference sequence). V lost 5 bases and J lost 4, with 9 bases in between. The CDR3 spells CSASGGYEQYF. DNA of the CDR3: TGCAGTGCTTCGGGTGGATACGAGCAGTACTTC.

This sequence joins TRBV5-1 and TRBJ2-3; D ambiguous. This CDR3 spans 14 amino acids. The germline V gene encodes CDR1 SGHRS and CDR2 YFSETQ. Trimming removed 4 bases from V and 4 bases from J, with 13 bases in between. CDR3 in DNA: TGCGCCAGCAGCGGCTCTTCAAACTCAGATACGCAGTATTTT. It codes for CASSGSSNSDTQYF. Full variable domain (missing parts from reference TRBV5-1 and TRBJ2-3): KAGVTQTPRYLIKTRGQQVTLSCSPISGHRSVSWYQQTPGQGLQFLFEYFSETQRNKGNFPGRFSGRQFSNSRSEMNVSTLELGDSALYLCASSGSSNSDTQYFGPGTRLTVL.

This clonotype was seen a few times. The chain couples TRBV7-2 to TRBJ2-1, with 8 bases matching TRBD2. V lost 1 base, J lost 0 bases, and 8 bases stayed unmatched. CDR3 size: 18 residues. Per germline, CDR1 SGHTA and CDR2 FQGNSA. The CDR3 protein is CASSLDAPGGGSYNEQFF. The CDR3 nucleotides read TGTGCCAGCAGCTTAGATGCCCCGGGAGGGGGCTCCTACAATGAGCAGTTCTTC.

The chain employs TRBV6-1 and TRBJ2-7; D possibly corresponds to TRBD1 (5 bases). The germline V and J ends were trimmed by 4 bases and 6 bases, with 16 bases remaining between them. Germline CDR1 and CDR2: MNHNS and SASEGT. The CDR3 runs 14 residues. CDR3 sequence: CASSGAVRGREQYF. The CDR3 nucleotides are TGTGCCAGCAGTGGAGCCGTTAGGGGTCGCGAGCAGTACTTC.